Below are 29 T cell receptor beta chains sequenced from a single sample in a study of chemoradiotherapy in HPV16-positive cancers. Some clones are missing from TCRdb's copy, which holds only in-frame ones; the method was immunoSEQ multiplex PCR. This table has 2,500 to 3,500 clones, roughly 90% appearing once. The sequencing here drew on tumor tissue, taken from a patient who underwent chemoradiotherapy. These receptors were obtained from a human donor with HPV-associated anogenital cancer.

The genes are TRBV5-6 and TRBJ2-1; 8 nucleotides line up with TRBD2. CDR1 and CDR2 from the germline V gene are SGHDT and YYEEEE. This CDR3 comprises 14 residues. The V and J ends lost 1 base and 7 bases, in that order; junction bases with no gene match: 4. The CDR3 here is CASSLMGLENEQFF. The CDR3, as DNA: TGTGCCAGCAGCTTGATGGGACTAGAAAATGAGCAGTTCTTC.

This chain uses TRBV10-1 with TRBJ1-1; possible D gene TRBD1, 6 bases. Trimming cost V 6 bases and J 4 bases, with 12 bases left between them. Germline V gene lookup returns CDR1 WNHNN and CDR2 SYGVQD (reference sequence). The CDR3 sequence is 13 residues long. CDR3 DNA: TGCGCCAGCAGAAATACAGGGAGCACTGAAGCTTTCTTT. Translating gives CASRNTGSTEAFF.

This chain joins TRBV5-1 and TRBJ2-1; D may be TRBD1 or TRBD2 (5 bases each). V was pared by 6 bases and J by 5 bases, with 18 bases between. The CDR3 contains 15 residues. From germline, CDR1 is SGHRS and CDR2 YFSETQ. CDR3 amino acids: CASKDGSATDNEQFF. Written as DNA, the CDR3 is TGCGCCAGCAAGGATGGGAGTGCGACAGACAATGAGCAGTTCTTC. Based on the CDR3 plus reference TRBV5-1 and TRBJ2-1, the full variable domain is KAGVTQTPRYLIKTRGQQVTLSCSPISGHRSVSWYQQTPGQGLQFLFEYFSETQRNKGNFPGRFSGRQFSNSRSEMNVSTLELGDSALYLCASKDGSATDNEQFFGPGTRLTVL.

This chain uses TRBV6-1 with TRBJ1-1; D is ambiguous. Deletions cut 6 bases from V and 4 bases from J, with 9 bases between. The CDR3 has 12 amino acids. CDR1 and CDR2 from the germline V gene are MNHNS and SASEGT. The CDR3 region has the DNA TGTGCCAGCAGGGACCGAGTCACTGAAGCTTTCTTT. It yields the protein CASRDRVTEAFF.

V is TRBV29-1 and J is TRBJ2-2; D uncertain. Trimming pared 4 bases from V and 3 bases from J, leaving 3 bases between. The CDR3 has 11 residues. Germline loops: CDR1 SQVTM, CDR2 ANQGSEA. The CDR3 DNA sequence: TGCAGCGTTGGGGACACCGGGGAGCTGTTTTTT. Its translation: CSVGDTGELFF.

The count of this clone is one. The CDR3 protein is CASSWRDLYGYTF. The CDR3 region has the DNA TGTGCCAGCAGCTGGCGGGACCTCTATGGCTACACCTTC. The V and J genes are TRBV7-2 and TRBJ1-2; D is perhaps TRBD1 (5 bases). The CDR3 is 13 amino acids. With 4 bases removed from V and 4 bases from J, the gap between germline ends came to 10 bases. Germline V gene lookup returns CDR1 SGHTA and CDR2 FQGNSA.

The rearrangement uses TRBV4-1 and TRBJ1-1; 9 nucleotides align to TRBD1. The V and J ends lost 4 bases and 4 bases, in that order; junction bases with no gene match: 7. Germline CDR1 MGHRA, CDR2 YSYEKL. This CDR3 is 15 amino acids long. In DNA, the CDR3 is TGCGCCAGCAGCCTAGGGACAGGGAGCAGCACTGAAGCTTTCTTT. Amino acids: CASSLGTGSSTEAFF.

As DNA, the CDR3 is TGTGCCAGCAGCAAAGTCCCTTTTAGAAGCGGGAAGGGGATGGATGAGCAGTTCTTC. Amino acid sequence: CASSKVPFRSGKGMDEQFF. The rearrangement joins TRBV21-1 to TRBJ2-1; the tabulated D call, TRBD2, remains unverified against the DNA. TRBV21-1 is reported as a pseudogene. This CDR3 is built from 19 residues.

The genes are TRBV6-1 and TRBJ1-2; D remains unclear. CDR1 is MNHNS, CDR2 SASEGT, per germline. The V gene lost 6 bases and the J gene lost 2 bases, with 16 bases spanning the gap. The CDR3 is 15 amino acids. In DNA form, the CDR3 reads TGTGCCAGCAGACCTAAGGCCCACATAAACTATGGCTACACCTTC. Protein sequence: CASRPKAHINYGYTF.

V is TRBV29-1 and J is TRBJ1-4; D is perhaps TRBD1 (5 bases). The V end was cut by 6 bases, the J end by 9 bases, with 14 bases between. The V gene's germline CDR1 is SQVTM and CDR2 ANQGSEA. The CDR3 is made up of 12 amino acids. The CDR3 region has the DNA TGCAGCGTCGGACATATACAGAAAAAACTGTTTTTT. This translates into CSVGHIQKKLFF.

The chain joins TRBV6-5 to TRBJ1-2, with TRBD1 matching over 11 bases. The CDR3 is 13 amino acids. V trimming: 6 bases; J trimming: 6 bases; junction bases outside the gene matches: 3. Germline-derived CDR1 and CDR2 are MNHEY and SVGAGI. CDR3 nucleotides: TGTGCCAGCAGGGGGACAGGGGGAGATGGCTACACCTTC. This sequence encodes CASRGTGGDGYTF.

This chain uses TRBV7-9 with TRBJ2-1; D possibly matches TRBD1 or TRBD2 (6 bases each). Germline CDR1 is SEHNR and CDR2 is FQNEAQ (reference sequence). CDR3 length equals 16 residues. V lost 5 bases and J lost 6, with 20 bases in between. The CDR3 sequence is CASSRVEGGDGNEQFF. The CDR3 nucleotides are TGTGCCAGCAGCCGTGTCGAGGGGGGCGACGGCAATGAGCAGTTCTTC.

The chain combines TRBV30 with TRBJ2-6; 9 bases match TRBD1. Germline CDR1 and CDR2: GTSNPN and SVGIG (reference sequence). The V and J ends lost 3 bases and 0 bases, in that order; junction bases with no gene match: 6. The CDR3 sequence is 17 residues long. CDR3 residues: CAWRPGQGISGANVLTF. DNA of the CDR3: TGTGCCTGGAGGCCCGGACAGGGGATCTCTGGGGCCAACGTCCTGACTTTC.

For the CDR3, the DNA is TGCGCCAGCAGCCTCCGCCAGGGAGATCAGCCCCAGCATTTT. Translating it yields CASSLRQGDQPQHF. The chain joins TRBV4-3 to TRBJ1-5; TRBD1 might be the D (5 bases). The germline CDR1 and CDR2 sequences are LGHNA and YSLEER. The V and J ends lost 4 bases and 5 bases respectively, with 12 bases between them. This CDR3 is 14 amino acids long.

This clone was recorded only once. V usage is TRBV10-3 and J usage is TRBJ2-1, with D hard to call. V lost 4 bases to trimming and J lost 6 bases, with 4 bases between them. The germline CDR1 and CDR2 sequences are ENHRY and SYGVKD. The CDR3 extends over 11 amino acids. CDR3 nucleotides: TGTGCCATCAGTGCCCGCAATGAGCAGTTCTTC. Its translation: CAISARNEQFF.

The DNA of the CDR3 is TGTGCCAGCTCACCCCACAGCGGGGGGGACAATGAGCAGTTCTTC. Translating it yields CASSPHSGGDNEQFF. The chain combines TRBV18 with TRBJ2-1; 10 nucleotides match TRBD2. Germline lookup yields CDR1 KGHSH and CDR2 LQKENI. CDR3 length: 15 amino acids. V was pared by 3 bases and J by 5 bases, with 4 bases of the junction left unmatched.

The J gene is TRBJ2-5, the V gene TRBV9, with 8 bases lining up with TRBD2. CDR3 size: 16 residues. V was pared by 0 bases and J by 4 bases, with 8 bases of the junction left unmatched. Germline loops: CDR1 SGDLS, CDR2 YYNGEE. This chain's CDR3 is CASSVAGGRSPETQYF. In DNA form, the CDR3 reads TGTGCCAGCAGCGTAGCAGGCGGGAGGTCCCCAGAGACCCAGTACTTC.

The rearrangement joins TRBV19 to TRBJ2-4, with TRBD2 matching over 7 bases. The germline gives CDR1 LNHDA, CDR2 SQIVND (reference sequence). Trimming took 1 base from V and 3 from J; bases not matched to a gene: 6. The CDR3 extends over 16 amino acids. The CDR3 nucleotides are TGTGCCAGTAGTATAGTTGAGCGGGGATTCAAAAACATTCAGTACTTC. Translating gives CASSIVERGFKNIQYF.

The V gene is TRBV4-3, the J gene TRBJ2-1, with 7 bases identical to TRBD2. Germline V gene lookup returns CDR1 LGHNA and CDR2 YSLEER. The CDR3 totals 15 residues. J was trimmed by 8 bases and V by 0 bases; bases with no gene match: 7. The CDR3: CASSQEMGEGYEQFF. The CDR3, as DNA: TGCGCCAGCAGCCAAGAGATGGGGGAGGGGTATGAGCAGTTCTTC.

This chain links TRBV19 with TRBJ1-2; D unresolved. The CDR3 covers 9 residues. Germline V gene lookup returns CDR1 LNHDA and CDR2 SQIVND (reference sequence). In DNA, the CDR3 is TGTGGAAGGTCGGGGGGCTACACCTTC. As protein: CGRSGGYTF.

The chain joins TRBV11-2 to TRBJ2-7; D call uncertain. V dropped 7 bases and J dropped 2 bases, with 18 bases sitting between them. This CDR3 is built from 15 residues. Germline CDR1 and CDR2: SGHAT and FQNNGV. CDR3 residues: CASTVSKGPTYEQYV. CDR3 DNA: TGTGCCAGCACGGTATCGAAGGGTCCTACCTACGAGCAGTACGTC.

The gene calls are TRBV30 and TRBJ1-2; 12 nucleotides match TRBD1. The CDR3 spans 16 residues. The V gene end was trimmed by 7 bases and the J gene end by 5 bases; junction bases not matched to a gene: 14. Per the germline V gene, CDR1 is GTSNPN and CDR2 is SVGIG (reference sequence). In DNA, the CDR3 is TGTGCCTTGGACCGGCCCGGGACAGGGGGCAGGTATGGCTACACCTTC. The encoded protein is CALDRPGTGGRYGYTF.

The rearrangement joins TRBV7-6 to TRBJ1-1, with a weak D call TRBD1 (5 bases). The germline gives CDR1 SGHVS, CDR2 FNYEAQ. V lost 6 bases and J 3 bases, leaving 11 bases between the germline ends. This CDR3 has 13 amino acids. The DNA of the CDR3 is TGTGCCAGCAGTCAGCAGGGCTACACTGAAGCTTTCTTT. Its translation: CASSQQGYTEAFF.

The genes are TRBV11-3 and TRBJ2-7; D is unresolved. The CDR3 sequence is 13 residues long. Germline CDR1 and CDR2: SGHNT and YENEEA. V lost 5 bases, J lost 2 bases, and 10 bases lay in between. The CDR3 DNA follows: TGTGCCAGCAGCCTGACACCCGCCTACGAGCAGTACTTC. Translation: CASSLTPAYEQYF.

In nucleotides, the CDR3 is TGTGCCAGCAGCTCAACTAGCGGGGGGGCTTCGGTTGAGCAGTTCTTC. Protein product: CASSSTSGGASVEQFF. The chain links TRBV7-6 to TRBJ2-1, with 13 bases fitting TRBD2. There are 16 residues in the CDR3. The V and J ends lost 4 bases and 9 bases, in that order; junction bases with no gene match: 9. The V gene's germline CDR1 is SGHVS and CDR2 FNYEAQ.

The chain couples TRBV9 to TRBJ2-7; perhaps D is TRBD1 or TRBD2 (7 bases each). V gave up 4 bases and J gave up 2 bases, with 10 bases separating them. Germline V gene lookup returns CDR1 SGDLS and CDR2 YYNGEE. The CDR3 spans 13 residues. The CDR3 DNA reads TGTGCCAGCAGCCAGGGGGGGGCCTACGAGCAGTACTTC. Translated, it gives CASSQGGAYEQYF.

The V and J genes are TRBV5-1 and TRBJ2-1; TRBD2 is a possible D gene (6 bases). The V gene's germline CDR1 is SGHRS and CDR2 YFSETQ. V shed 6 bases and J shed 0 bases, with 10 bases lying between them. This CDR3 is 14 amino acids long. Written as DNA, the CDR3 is TGCGCCAGCACGGGGGAGAGCTCCTACAATGAGCAGTTCTTC. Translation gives CASTGESSYNEQFF. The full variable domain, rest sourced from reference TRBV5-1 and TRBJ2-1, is KAGVTQTPRYLIKTRGQQVTLSCSPISGHRSVSWYQQTPGQGLQFLFEYFSETQRNKGNFPGRFSGRQFSNSRSEMNVSTLELGDSALYLCASTGESSYNEQFFGPGTRLTVL.

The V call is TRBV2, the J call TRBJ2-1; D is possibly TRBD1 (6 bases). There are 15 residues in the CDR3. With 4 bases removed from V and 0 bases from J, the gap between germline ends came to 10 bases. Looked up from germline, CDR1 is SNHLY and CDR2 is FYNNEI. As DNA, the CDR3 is TGTGCCAGCAGTGCACAAGGGGGCTCCTACAATGAGCAGTTCTTC. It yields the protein CASSAQGGSYNEQFF.

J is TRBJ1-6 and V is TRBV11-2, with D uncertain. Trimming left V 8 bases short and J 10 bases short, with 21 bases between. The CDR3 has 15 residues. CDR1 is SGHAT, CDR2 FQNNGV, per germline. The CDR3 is CASRRSGFGGSPLHF. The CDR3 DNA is TGTGCCAGCCGTAGGTCCGGTTTTGGCGGCTCACCCCTCCACTTT.